These 7 T cell receptor beta chains came from one sample sequenced in a study of shared clonotypes between healthy human individuals. Naive-designated CD8 cells lacked CD45RO, were positively enriched for CCR7, and omitted terminally differentiated effector memory CD45RA+ cells. Sequencing was performed with immunoSEQ multiplex PCR; in TCRdb, only in-frame clones are kept and a portion is missing. This sample has 1.5 million to 2.5 million clones, with just under 95% found just once. The source material was naive CD8+ T cells sorted from blood. Every receptor here comes from a man between 18 and 29 years old in good health.

In the case of this clone: The same CDR3 can be traced to other DNA sequences in this sample. The chain employs TRBV6-5 and TRBJ1-1; possible D gene TRBD1, 5 bases. The CDR3 loop spans 13 amino acids. CDR1 and CDR2 from the germline V gene are MNHEY and SVGAGI. Trimming took 2 bases from V and 5 from J, leaving 9 bases between them. Here the CDR3 DNA reads TGTGCCAGCAGTTACGCCGGGGGAACTGAAGCTTTCTTT. Its protein product is CASSYAGGTEAFF.

This chain joins TRBV19 and TRBJ1-5; D gene uncertain. V lost 1 base and J 1 base, leaving 8 bases between the germline ends. CDR3 length: 15 residues. Germline V lookup: CDR1 LNHDA, CDR2 SQIVND (reference sequence). The CDR3 region has the DNA TGTGCCAGTAGTATAGTTGGTAGGAGCAATCAGCCCCAGCATTTT. Its translation: CASSIVGRSNQPQHF.

This chain connects TRBV5-4 to TRBJ2-7; D is perhaps TRBD2 (6 bases). The CDR3 has 13 amino acids. The germline V and J ends were trimmed by 2 bases and 5 bases, with 11 bases remaining between them. Germline loops: CDR1 SGHNT, CDR2 YYREEE (reference sequence). CDR3 protein: CASSLRLDDEQYF. In nucleotides, the CDR3 is TGTGCCAGCAGCTTAAGACTAGACGACGAGCAGTACTTC. The full variable domain, rest sourced from reference TRBV5-4 and TRBJ2-7, is ETGVTQSPTHLIKTRGQQVTLRCSSQSGHNTVSWYQQALGQGPQFIFQYYREEENGRGNFPPRFSGLQFPNYSSELNVNALELDDSALYLCASSLRLDDEQYFGPGTRLTVT.

The gene calls are TRBV6-5 and TRBJ2-1; 8 nucleotides line up with TRBD1. V lost 5 bases to trimming and J lost 6 bases; unmatched junction nucleotides: 6. There are 14 residues in the CDR3. Germline lookup yields CDR1 MNHEY and CDR2 SVGAGI. The CDR3 loop reads CASSKTGVGNEQFF. In nucleotides, the CDR3 is TGTGCCAGCAGTAAGACAGGGGTGGGCAATGAGCAGTTCTTC.

V usage is TRBV5-4 and J usage is TRBJ2-7; the D gene is possibly TRBD2 (5 bases). The germline gives CDR1 SGHNT, CDR2 YYREEE (reference sequence). V lost 0 bases and J 1 base, leaving 11 bases between the germline ends. This CDR3 is built from 15 residues. The CDR3 reads CASSLEGVQSYEQYF. Here the CDR3 DNA reads TGTGCCAGCAGCTTGGAGGGAGTACAATCCTACGAGCAGTACTTC.

The J gene is TRBJ2-1, the V gene TRBV5-4; 13 nucleotides match TRBD2. V lost 2 bases to trimming and J lost 7 bases; unmatched junction nucleotides: 3. Germline V gene sequence: CDR1 SGHNT, CDR2 YYREEE (reference sequence). The CDR3 covers 15 residues. The CDR3 is CASSLLAGGRNEQFF. The CDR3 DNA sequence: TGTGCCAGCAGCTTACTAGCGGGGGGGCGTAATGAGCAGTTCTTC.

V gene TRBV28 combines with J gene TRBJ2-7; TRBD1 aligns across 7 bases. Germline V lookup: CDR1 MDHEN, CDR2 SYDVKM. The CDR3 contains 15 residues. Unmatched junction bases numbered 12, after V lost 5 bases and J lost 5 bases. In DNA, the CDR3 is TGTGCCAGCAGTCTCCCCGGAGAGGGGGCAGACGAGCAGTACTTC. Translating it yields CASSLPGEGADEQYF.